The sequence of this TCR beta chain was determined in a study of response to subunit inactivated influenza vaccine. Study-wide findings and caveats: The authors suggested that every seasonal influenza vaccination recruits few new T cells.

As regards this clonotype: Its antigen is not known.

Germline-derived CDR1 and CDR2 are SGHRS and YFSETQ. CDR3 size: 16 residues. V lost 0 bases and J 2 bases, leaving 13 bases between the germline ends. TCRdb recomputed calls from the RT-PCR reads with MiXCR, one row per CDR3 protein. The sample carries about 310,000 distinct CDR3 sequences, about a fifth recorded once. The sequence derives from a man between 50 and 69 years old who received an inactivated influenza vaccine. The sequenced sample was PBMCs from blood, obtained less than 22 months after vaccination. The chain joins TRBV5-1 to TRBJ2-3; D is uncertain. CDR3 sequence: CASSLGTGLPTDTQYF. The CDR3 DNA is TGCGCCAGCAGCTTGGGTACCGGCCTTCCCACAGATACGCAGTATTTT.